This record covers a single TCR beta chain. As yet, its antigen is unknown. The sample belongs to a study of breast tumors, draining lymph nodes, adjacent tissues. Study-wide results and caveats: The lymph node origin of tumor T cells was framed as consistent with a hypothesis, not demonstrated. Tumor and nontumor repertoires were significantly more similar in luminal-like than in basal-like breast cancer. Compared with lymph nodes, tumors were less diverse; compared with nontumor tissue, more.

TCRdb re-derived calls from the multiplex PCR reads in MiXCR, one entry per CDR3 protein. The sample consists of over 10,000 distinct CDR3 sequences, less than 85% of them appearing once. Trimming pared 7 bases from V and 8 bases from J, leaving 13 bases between. The CDR3 spans 12 residues. Germline values: CDR1 LNHDA, CDR2 SQIVND (reference sequence). V is TRBV19 and J is TRBJ2-3; possible D gene TRBD1, 6 bases. The sequencing sample was made of tumor-adjacent breast tissue. The source is a female donor with breast cancer. Some clones in this sample may be carry-over from other donors' samples. CDR3: CASTPPRGTQYF. Here the CDR3 DNA reads TGTGCCAGTACACCGCCCAGGGGTACGCAGTATTTT.